Given below is one TCR beta chain in context. The antigen remains undetermined. Isolated PBMCs totaled at least 6.5 million in each sample. These data originate in a study of blood T cells in healthy people across ages. Findings and caveats of the study: Investigators treated diversity estimates from one million T cells as underestimates.

A second PCR, run for 7 to 11 cycles, used a sample-barcoded 5' primer plus a J-beta primer mix. TCRdb called the 5' RACE reads again in MiXCR, with one record for every CDR3 protein. The sample lists 1.6 million or so distinct CDR3 sequences, roughly 32% occurring once. Specimen: blood. The receptor was derived from a young woman in good health.

The DNA for the CDR3 is TGTGCCAGCAGCTTAGAGTCTGGGACAGGTTACGGCTACACCTTC. Its translation: CASSLESGTGYGYTF. The genes are TRBV7-9 and TRBJ1-2; TRBD1 agrees at 8 bases. Looked up from germline, CDR1 is SEHNR and CDR2 is FQNEAQ (reference sequence). The CDR3 loop spans 15 amino acids. V trimming: 1 base; J trimming: 8 bases; junction bases outside the gene matches: 9.